This record covers a single T cell receptor beta chain. Its antigen is not identified. The source of the sample is a study of identical twins. A universal primer site was incorporated via template switching, and the cDNA contained unique molecular identifiers. TCRdb re-called the 5' RACE reads through MiXCR, storing one row per CDR3 protein. The sample has approximately 600,000 distinct CDR3 sequences; roughly 7.1% are singletons. The CDR3 sequence is 15 residues long. Per germline, CDR1 LGHDT and CDR2 YNNKEL (reference sequence). The germline V and J ends were trimmed by 1 base and 6 bases, with 14 bases remaining between them. Healthy Caucasians provided all donations. Notes on the study in general: Model-predicted out-of-frame TCR alpha sharing fell below observed values in monozygotic twins. Reduced insertions were recorded for abundant cord blood beta clonotypes, with no such pattern in memory repertoires.

These data were likewise used in another study, on yellow fever vaccine responses in identical twins.

The rearrangement uses TRBV3-1 and TRBJ2-3; D is ambiguous. Sequencing input: PBMCs. The clonotype comes from a woman in her late teens or twenties in good health. The CDR3 region is CASSQGLTSGDTQYF. The CDR3 DNA sequence: TGTGCCAGCAGCCAAGGGCTAACCTCCGGGGATACGCAGTATTTT.